The text below deals with one T cell receptor (beta chain). Its antigen remains unknown. The data were obtained in a study of radiotherapy plus CTLA-4 blockade in lung cancer. About the research overall: Overall, 18% of patients showed an objective response, while 25% to 40% attained disease control.

Trimming left V 1 base short and J 2 bases short, with 8 bases between. The germline gives CDR1 SGHAT, CDR2 FQDESV (reference sequence). This CDR3 comprises 14 residues. Repertoires were generated with immunoSEQ multiplex PCR, while TCRdb's copy carries only in-frame clones and drops some. Of roughly 120,000 clones in the sample, roughly 80% were seen once. Findings of the study overall: According to reports, early shifts in blood T cell clones, alongside interferon-beta, forecast response most accurately. The study found tumor-derived TCR clones expanded in blood after radiotherapy plus ipilimumab.

The starting material was peripheral blood, obtained from a patient treated with radiotherapy plus ipilimumab. This chain connects TRBV11-1 to TRBJ1-1, with a weak D call TRBD1 (6 bases). This TCR came from a human donor with non-small cell lung cancer who had a partial response to radiotherapy plus ipilimumab. CDR3 sequence: CASSLDRVNTEAFF. The CDR3 DNA follows: TGTGCCAGCAGCTTAGACAGGGTCAACACTGAAGCTTTCTTT.